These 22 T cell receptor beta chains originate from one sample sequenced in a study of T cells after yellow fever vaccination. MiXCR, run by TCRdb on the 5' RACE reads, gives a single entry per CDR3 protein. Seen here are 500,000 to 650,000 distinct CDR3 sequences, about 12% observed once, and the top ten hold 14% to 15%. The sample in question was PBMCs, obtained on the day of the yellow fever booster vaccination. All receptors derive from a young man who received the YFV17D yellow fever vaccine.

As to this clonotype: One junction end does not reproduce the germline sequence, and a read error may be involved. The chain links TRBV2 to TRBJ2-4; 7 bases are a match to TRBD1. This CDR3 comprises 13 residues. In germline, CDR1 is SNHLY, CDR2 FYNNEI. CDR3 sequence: CASSEDPGQSHFF. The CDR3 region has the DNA TGTGCCAGCAGTGAAGATCCGGGACAGAGCCACTTTTTC.

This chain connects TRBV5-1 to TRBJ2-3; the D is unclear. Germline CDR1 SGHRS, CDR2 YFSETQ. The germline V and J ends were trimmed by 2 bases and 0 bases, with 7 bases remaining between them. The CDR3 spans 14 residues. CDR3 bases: TGCGCCAGCAGCTTCCAGGCTAGCACAGATACGCAGTATTTT. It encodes CASSFQASTDTQYF.

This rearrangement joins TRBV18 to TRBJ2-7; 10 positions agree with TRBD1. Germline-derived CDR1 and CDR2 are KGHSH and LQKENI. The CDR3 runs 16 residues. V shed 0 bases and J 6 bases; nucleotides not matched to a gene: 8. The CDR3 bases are TGTGCCAGCTCACCACCGCTGGGACAGGGGTTTTCCGAGCAGTACTTC. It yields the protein CASSPPLGQGFSEQYF.

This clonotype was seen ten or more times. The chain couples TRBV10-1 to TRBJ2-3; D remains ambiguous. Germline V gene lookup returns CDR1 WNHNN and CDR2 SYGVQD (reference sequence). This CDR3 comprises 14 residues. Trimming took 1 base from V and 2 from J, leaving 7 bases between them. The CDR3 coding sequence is TGCGCCAGCAGTGAGTACGGTCTCACAGATACGCAGTATTTT. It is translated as CASSEYGLTDTQYF.

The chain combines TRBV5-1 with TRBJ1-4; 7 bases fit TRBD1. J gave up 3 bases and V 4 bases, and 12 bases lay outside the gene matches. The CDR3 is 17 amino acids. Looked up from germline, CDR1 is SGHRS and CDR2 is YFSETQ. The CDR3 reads CASSPLTGTAANEKLFF. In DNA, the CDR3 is TGCGCCAGCAGCCCTTTGACAGGGACCGCAGCTAATGAAAAACTGTTTTTT.

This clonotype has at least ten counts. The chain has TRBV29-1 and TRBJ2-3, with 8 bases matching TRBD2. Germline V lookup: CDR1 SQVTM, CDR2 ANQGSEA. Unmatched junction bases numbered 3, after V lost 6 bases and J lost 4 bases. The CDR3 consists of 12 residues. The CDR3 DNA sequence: TGCAGCGTCGGGGGGGTCTCAGATACGCAGTATTTT. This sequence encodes CSVGGVSDTQYF.

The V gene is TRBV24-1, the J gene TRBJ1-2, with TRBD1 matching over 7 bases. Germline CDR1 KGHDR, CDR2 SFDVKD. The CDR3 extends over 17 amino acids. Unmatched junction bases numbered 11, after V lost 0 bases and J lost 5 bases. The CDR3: CATSDLDRESGRYGYTF. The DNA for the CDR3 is TGTGCCACCAGTGATTTGGACAGGGAGTCGGGGAGGTATGGCTACACCTTC.

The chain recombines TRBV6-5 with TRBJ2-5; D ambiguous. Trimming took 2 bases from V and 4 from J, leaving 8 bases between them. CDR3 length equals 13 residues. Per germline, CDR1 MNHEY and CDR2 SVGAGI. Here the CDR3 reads CASSYNRRETQYF. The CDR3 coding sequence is TGTGCCAGCAGTTACAACCGAAGAGAGACCCAGTACTTC.

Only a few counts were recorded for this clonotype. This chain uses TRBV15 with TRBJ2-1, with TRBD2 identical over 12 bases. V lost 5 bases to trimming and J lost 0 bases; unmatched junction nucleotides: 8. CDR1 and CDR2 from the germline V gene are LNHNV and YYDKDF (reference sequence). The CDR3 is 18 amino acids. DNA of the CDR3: TGTGCCACCAGCGCCCGAAGACTAGCGGGAGTCTCCTACAATGAGCAGTTCTTC. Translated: CATSARRLAGVSYNEQFF.

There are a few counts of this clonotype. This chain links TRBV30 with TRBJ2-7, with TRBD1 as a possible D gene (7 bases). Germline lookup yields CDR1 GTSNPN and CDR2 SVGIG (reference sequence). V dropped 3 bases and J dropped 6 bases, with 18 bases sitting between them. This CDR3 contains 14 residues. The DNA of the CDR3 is TGTGCCTGGAGGAAAAAGGGGGCGCGGGGCGAGCAGTACTTC. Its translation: CAWRKKGARGEQYF.

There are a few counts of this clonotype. CDR3 bases: TGTGCCACCAGCAGAGATCAGGGGGTAAACGAGCAGTACTTC. It yields the protein CATSRDQGVNEQYF. The chain has TRBV15 and TRBJ2-7, with 7 bases identical to TRBD1. Germline lookup yields CDR1 LNHNV and CDR2 YYDKDF (reference sequence). Unmatched junction bases numbered 4, after V lost 0 bases and J lost 5 bases. The CDR3 runs 14 residues.

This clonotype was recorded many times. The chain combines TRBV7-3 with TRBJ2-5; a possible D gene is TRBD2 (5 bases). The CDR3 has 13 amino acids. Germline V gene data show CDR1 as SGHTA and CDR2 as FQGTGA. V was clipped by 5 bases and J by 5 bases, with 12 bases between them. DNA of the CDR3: TGTGCCAGCAGCCCAGGACCGGGGGAGACCCAGTACTTC. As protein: CASSPGPGETQYF.

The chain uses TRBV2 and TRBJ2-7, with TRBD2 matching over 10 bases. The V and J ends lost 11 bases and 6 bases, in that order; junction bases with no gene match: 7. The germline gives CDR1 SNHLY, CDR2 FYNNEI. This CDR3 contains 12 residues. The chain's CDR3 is CADKREGLEQYF. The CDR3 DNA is TGTGCCGACAAGCGGGAGGGCCTCGAGCAGTACTTC. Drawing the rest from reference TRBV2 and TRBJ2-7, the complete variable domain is EPEVTQTPSHQVTQMGQEVILRCVPISNHLYFYWYRQILGQKVEFLVSFYNNEISEKSEIFDDQFSVERPDGSNFTLKIRSTKLEDSAMYFCADKREGLEQYFGPGTRLTVT.

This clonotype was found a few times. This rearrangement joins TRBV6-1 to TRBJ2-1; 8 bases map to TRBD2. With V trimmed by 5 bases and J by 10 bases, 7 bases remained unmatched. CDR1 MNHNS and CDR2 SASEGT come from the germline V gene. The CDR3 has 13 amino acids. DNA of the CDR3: TGTGCCAGCAGTCCCGGGACTAGTAGCGAGCAGTTCTTC. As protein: CASSPGTSSEQFF.

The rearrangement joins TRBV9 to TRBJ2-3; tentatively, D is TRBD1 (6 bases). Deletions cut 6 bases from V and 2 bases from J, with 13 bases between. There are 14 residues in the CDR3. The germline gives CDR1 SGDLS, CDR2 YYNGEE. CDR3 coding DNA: TGTGCCAGCACCCAGGACAGCTCCACAGATACGCAGTATTTT. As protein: CASTQDSSTDTQYF.

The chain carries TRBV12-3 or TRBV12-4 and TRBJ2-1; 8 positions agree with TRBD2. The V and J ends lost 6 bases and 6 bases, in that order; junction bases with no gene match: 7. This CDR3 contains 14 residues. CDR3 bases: TGTGCCAGCAGACAGCGGGAGTCCGGCAATGAGCAGTTCTTC. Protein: CASRQRESGNEQFF.

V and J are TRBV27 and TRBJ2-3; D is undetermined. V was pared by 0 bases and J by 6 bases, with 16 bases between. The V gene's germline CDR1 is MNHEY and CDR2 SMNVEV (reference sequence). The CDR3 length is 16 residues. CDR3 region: CASSLSMVPPWDTQYF. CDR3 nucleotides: TGTGCCAGCAGTTTATCGATGGTCCCTCCATGGGATACGCAGTATTTT.

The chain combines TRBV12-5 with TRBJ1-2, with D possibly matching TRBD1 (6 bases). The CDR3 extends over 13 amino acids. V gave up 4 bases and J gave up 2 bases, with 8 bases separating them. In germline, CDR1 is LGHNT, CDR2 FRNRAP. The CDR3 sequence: CASGSTGNYGYTF. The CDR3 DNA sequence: TGTGCTAGTGGTTCAACAGGGAACTATGGCTACACCTTC.

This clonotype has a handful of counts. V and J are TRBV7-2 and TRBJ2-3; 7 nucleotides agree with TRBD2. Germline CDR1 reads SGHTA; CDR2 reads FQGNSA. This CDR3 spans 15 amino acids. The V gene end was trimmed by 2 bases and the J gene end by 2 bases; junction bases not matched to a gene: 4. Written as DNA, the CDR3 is TGTGCCAGCAGCTTAATGCTAGCGGTCACAGATACGCAGTATTTT. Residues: CASSLMLAVTDTQYF.

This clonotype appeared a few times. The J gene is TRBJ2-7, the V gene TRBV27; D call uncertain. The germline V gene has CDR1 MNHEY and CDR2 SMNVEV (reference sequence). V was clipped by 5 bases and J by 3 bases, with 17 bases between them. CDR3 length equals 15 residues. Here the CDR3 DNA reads TGTGCCAGCAGTCATCCCCCCCCGAGAAACTACGAGCAGTACTTC. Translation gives CASSHPPPRNYEQYF.

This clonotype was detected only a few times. The CDR3 sequence is CASRFTSGSYNEQFF. The CDR3 bases are TGTGCCAGCAGGTTTACTAGCGGGAGTTACAATGAGCAGTTCTTC. The rearrangement links TRBV2 to TRBJ2-1, with 11 nucleotides matching TRBD2. After removal of 6 bases from V and 4 bases from J, the junction contained 5 bases not matched to a gene. The V gene's germline CDR1 is SNHLY and CDR2 FYNNEI. There are 15 residues in the CDR3.

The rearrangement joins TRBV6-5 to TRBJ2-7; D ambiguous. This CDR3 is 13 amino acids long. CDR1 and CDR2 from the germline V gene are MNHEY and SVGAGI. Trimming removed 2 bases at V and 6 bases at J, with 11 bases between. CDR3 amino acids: CASSYILGSEQYF. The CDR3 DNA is TGTGCCAGCAGTTACATTCTTGGGTCCGAGCAGTACTTC.